This T cell receptor beta chain was sequenced in a study of T cell changes during pregnancy in multiple sclerosis. The protocol was immunoSEQ multiplex PCR, while the TCRdb copy is restricted to in-frame clones and leaves out a portion. Among about 85,000 clones, about 89% were seen once, and the ten largest hold around 2.3%. This CDR3 is built from 18 residues. CDR1 and CDR2 (germline): LGHNT, FRNRAP. With 1 base removed from V and 4 bases from J, the gap between germline ends came to 17 bases. The receptor was isolated from a female donor with multiple sclerosis, enrolled in a pregnancy study. Sequencing was performed on peripheral blood, taken in the first trimester of pregnancy. The chain recombines TRBV12-5 with TRBJ2-6, with D perhaps TRBD2 (5 bases). The CDR3 DNA follows: TGTGCTAGTGGTTTGGGAGAAAAAAGGAGGACCGGGGCCAACGTCCTGACTTTC. Translating gives CASGLGEKRRTGANVLTF.